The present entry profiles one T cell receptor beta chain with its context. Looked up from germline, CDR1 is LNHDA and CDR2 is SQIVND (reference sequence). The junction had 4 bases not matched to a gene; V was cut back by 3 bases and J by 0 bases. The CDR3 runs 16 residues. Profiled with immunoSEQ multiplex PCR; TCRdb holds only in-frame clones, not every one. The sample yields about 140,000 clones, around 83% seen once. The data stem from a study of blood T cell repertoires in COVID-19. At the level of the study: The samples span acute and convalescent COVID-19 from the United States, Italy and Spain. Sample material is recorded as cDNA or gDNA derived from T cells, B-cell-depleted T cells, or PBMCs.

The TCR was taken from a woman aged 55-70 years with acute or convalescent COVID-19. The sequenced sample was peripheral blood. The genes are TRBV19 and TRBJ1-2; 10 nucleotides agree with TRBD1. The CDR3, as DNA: TGTGCCAGTAGTATTCTGACAGGGGGCCCTAACTATGGCTACACCTTC. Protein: CASSILTGGPNYGYTF.